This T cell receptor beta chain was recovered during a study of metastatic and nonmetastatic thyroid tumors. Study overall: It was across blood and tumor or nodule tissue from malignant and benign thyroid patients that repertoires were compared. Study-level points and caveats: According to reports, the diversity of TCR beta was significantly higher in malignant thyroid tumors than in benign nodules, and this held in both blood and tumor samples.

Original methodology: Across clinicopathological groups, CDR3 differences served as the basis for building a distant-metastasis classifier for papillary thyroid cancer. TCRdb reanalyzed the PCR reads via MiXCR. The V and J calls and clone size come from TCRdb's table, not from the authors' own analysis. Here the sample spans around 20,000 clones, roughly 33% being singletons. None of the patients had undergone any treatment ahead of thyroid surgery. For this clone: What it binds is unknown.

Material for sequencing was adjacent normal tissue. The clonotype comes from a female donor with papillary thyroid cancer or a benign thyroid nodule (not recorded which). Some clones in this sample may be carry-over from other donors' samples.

CDR3 amino acids: CASSPGPTGELFF. The CDR3 DNA reads as TGTGCCAGCAGTCCGGGTCCGACCGGGGAGCTGTTTTTT. This chain joins TRBV6-1 and TRBJ2-2; D remains unclear. CDR3 size: 13 residues. Trimming took 5 bases from V and 5 from J, leaving 9 bases between them. From germline, CDR1 is MNHNS and CDR2 SASEGT.